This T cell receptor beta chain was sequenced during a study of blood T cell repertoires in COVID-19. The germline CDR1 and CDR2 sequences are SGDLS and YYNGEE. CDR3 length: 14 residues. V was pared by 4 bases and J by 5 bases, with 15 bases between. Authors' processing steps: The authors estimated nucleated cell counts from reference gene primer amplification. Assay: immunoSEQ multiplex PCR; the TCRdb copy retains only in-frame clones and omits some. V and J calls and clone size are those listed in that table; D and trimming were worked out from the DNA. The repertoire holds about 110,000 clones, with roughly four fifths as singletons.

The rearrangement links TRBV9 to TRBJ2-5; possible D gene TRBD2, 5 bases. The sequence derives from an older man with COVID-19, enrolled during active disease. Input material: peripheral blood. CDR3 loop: CASSTRGSAETQYF. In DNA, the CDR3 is TGTGCCAGCAGCACTCGAGGGTCCGCCGAGACCCAGTACTTC.